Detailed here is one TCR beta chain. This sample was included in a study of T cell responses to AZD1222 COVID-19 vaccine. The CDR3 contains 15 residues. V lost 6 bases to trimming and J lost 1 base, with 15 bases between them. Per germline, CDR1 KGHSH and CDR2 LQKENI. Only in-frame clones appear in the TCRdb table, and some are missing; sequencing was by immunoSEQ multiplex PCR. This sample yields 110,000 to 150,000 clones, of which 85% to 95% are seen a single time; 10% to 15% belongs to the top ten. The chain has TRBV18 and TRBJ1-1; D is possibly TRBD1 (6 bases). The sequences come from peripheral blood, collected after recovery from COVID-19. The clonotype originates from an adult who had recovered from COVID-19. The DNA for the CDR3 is TGTGCCAGCTCTCCCCGGACAGTACAGAACACTGAAGCTTTCTTT. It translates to CASSPRTVQNTEAFF. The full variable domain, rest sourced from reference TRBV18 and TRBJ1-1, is NAGVMQNPRHLVRRRGQEARLRCSPMKGHSHVYWYRQLPEEGLKFMVYLQKENIIDESGMPKERFSAEFPKEGPSILRIQQVVRGDSAAYFCASSPRTVQNTEAFFGQGTRLTVV.